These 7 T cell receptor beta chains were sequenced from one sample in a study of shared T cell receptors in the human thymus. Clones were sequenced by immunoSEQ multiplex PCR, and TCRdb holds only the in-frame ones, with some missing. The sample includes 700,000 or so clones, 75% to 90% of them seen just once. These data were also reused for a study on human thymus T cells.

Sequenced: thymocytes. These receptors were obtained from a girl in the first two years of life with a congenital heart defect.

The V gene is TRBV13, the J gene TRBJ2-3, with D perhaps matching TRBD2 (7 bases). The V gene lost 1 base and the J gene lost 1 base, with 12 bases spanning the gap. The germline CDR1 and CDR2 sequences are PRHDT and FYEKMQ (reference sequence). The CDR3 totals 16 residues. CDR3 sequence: CASSLVGGLGTDTQYF. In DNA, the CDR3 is TGTGCCAGCAGCTTAGTCGGGGGGCTCGGCACAGATACGCAGTATTTT.

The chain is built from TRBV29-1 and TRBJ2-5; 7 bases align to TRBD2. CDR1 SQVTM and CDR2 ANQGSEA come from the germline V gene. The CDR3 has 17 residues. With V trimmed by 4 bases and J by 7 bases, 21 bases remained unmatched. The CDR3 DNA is TGCAGCGTTGTTGGGAGCGGGGTCTTCCCGCTGCTCGGGACCCAGTACTTC. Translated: CSVVGSGVFPLLGTQYF. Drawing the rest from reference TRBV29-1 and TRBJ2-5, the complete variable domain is SAVISQKPSRDICQRGTSLTIQCQVDSQVTMMFWYRQQPGQSLTLIATANQGSEATYESGFVIDKFPISRPNLTFSTLTVSNMSPEDSSIYLCSVVGSGVFPLLGTQYFGPGTRLLVL.

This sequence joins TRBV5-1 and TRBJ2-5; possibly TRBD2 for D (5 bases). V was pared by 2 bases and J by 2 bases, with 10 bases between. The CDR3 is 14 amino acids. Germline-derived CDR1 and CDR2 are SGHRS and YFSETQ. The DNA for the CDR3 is TGCGCCAGCAGCTTAGGACTGCGACAAGAGACCCAGTACTTC. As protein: CASSLGLRQETQYF.

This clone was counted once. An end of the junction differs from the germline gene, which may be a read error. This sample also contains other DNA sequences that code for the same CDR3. The DNA of the CDR3 is TGCGCCAGCAGCCAGAGGCAGGGAAGCTCCTATAATTCCCCCCTCCACTTT. Protein: CASSQRQGSSYNSPLHF. This chain connects TRBV4-1 to TRBJ1-6, with D possibly being TRBD1 (5 bases). The CDR3 extends over 17 amino acids. CDR1 and CDR2 (germline): MGHRA, YSYEKL.

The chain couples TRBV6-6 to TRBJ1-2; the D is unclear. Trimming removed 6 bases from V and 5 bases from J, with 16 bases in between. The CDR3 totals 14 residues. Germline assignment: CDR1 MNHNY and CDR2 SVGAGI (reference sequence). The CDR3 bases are TGTGCCAGCAGAGACCCCGGGGAGAGGTATGGCTACACCTTC. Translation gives CASRDPGERYGYTF.

The CDR3 spells CASSQDSKPRLPQETQYF. CDR3 coding DNA: TGCGCCAGCAGCCAAGATTCGAAGCCCAGGCTCCCCCAAGAGACCCAGTACTTC. V usage is TRBV4-1 and J usage is TRBJ2-5; D is undetermined. Germline-derived CDR1 and CDR2 are MGHRA and YSYEKL. The V and J ends lost 0 bases and 1 base respectively, with 18 bases between them. There are 18 residues in the CDR3.

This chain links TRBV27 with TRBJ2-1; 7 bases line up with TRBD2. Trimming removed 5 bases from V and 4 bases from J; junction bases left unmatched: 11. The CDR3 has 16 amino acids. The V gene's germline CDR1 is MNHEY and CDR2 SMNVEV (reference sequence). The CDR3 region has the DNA TGTGCCAGCAGTCCCTCGGGGGGAGGGCAATACAATGAGCAGTTCTTC. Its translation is CASSPSGGGQYNEQFF.